Listed here are 19 T cell receptor beta chains from one sample, sequenced in a study of cytomegalovirus exposure and HLA in healthy donors. 13 Jbeta primers and 60 Vbeta primers were used for the PCR. Generated by immunoSEQ multiplex PCR, the TCRdb table keeps only in-frame clones and is missing some. Its clone listing holds some 120,000 clones. Sequencing was performed on PBMCs. The receptors come from a man aged 18 to 35 in good health and CMV-seronegative.

The chain has TRBV7-9 and TRBJ1-1; D call uncertain. Germline V gene data show CDR1 as SEHNR and CDR2 as FQNEAQ (reference sequence). With 5 bases removed from V and 0 bases from J, the gap between germline ends came to 10 bases. There are 14 residues in the CDR3. The CDR3 is CASSLSRLNTEAFF. DNA of the CDR3: TGTGCCAGCAGCCTTTCCAGGTTGAACACTGAAGCTTTCTTT.

This rearrangement joins TRBV15 to TRBJ2-7; a weak D match, TRBD2 (5 bases). The CDR3 is 13 residues long. Trimming took 0 bases from V and 5 from J, leaving 8 bases between them. The V gene's germline CDR1 is LNHNV and CDR2 YYDKDF (reference sequence). CDR3 coding DNA: TGTGCCACCAGCAGAGACGAGGGAAACGAGCAGTACTTC. This encodes CATSRDEGNEQYF.

This chain uses TRBV28 with TRBJ2-1; D is possibly TRBD2 (5 bases). The germline V gene has CDR1 MDHEN and CDR2 SYDVKM. The V end lost 6 bases, the J end lost 2 bases, and 20 bases lay between the germline ends. This CDR3 has 17 residues. CDR3 loop: CASSFLGNSVTYNEQFF. In DNA, the CDR3 is TGTGCCAGCAGCTTTCTTGGTAATAGCGTGACCTACAATGAGCAGTTCTTC.

The J gene is TRBJ2-7, the V gene TRBV5-4; D unclear. The length of the CDR3 is 13 residues. With 0 bases removed from V and 6 bases from J, the gap between germline ends came to 10 bases. Germline values: CDR1 SGHNT, CDR2 YYREEE (reference sequence). The CDR3 reads CASSLDLTPEQYF. Written as DNA, the CDR3 is TGTGCCAGCAGCTTGGACCTAACTCCCGAGCAGTACTTC. Full variable domain (missing parts from reference TRBV5-4 and TRBJ2-7): ETGVTQSPTHLIKTRGQQVTLRCSSQSGHNTVSWYQQALGQGPQFIFQYYREEENGRGNFPPRFSGLQFPNYSSELNVNALELDDSALYLCASSLDLTPEQYFGPGTRLTVT.

This chain links TRBV5-6 with TRBJ1-1; 8 bases match TRBD1. This CDR3 contains 14 residues. Germline CDR1 reads SGHDT; CDR2 reads YYEEEE. J lost 3 bases, V lost 4 bases, and 5 bases had no gene match. This CDR3 is CASSHGQGDTEAFF. DNA of the CDR3: TGTGCCAGCAGCCATGGACAGGGAGACACTGAAGCTTTCTTT.

This rearrangement joins TRBV7-9 to TRBJ1-1; the D gene is possibly TRBD1 (6 bases). The germline V gene encodes CDR1 SEHNR and CDR2 FQNEAQ (reference sequence). The CDR3 is 16 amino acids. V lost 5 bases and J lost 1, with 17 bases in between. The CDR3 bases are TGTGCCAGCAGCCCAAGCCGGACAGCCTCGAACACTGAAGCTTTCTTT. Protein: CASSPSRTASNTEAFF.

The chain couples TRBV27 to TRBJ1-5; TRBD1 might be the D (5 bases). V was trimmed by 5 bases and J by 10 bases, leaving 15 bases between them. CDR1 and CDR2 from the germline V gene are MNHEY and SMNVEV (reference sequence). The length of the CDR3 is 13 residues. For the CDR3, the DNA is TGTGCCAGCAGTGTGACAGAGTATCGTCCCCAGCATTTT. Its translation is CASSVTEYRPQHF.

As to this clone: In the same sample, other DNA sequences code for this CDR3. This sequence joins TRBV5-1 and TRBJ1-2, with 7 positions matching TRBD1. Germline V CDR1 and CDR2: SGHRS, YFSETQ. J lost 1 base, V lost 4 bases, and 13 bases had no gene match. The CDR3 has 17 residues. CDR3: CASSPGTVDFGNYGYTF. CDR3 DNA: TGCGCCAGCAGCCCAGGGACAGTGGATTTTGGTAACTATGGCTACACCTTC.

V is TRBV4-1 and J is TRBJ2-7; no clear D gene. CDR1 and CDR2 (germline): MGHRA, YSYEKL. The CDR3 is 14 residues long. Deletions cut 1 base from V and 6 bases from J, with 13 bases between. The CDR3, as DNA: TGCGCCAGCAGCCAAGTTGTCAGACTGGGCGAGCAGTACTTC. Translation: CASSQVVRLGEQYF.

Concerning this clone itself: The same CDR3 is also encoded by other DNA sequences in this sample. This chain connects TRBV7-9 to TRBJ1-1; TRBD1 aligns across 8 bases. CDR3 size: 13 residues. With V trimmed by 3 bases and J by 4 bases, 1 base remained unmatched. Germline assignment: CDR1 SEHNR and CDR2 FQNEAQ (reference sequence). The CDR3 nucleotides read TGTGCCAGCAGCTTTACAGGGGGCACTGAAGCTTTCTTT. Its protein product is CASSFTGGTEAFF.

The chain carries TRBV19 and TRBJ1-4; D unclear. CDR1 is LNHDA and CDR2 is SQIVND in the germline V gene (reference sequence). This CDR3 has 15 residues. V was cut by 4 bases and J by 2 bases, with 11 bases left in between. In DNA form, the CDR3 reads TGTGCCAGTAGTACAGGCTTTGGGACTAATGAAAAACTGTTTTTT. This sequence encodes CASSTGFGTNEKLFF.

The chain recombines TRBV7-8 with TRBJ1-5; D gene ambiguous. Germline V lookup: CDR1 SGHVS, CDR2 FQNEAQ. There are 16 residues in the CDR3. The V end lost 1 base, the J end lost 5 bases, and 15 bases lay between the germline ends. CDR3 sequence (DNA): TGTGCCAGCAGCTTAGAAATCCCGGGTGCCGATCAGCCCCAGCATTTT. Its protein product is CASSLEIPGADQPQHF.

The rearrangement links TRBV2 to TRBJ2-2, with D possibly matching TRBD1 (6 bases). Germline V gene lookup returns CDR1 SNHLY and CDR2 FYNNEI. This CDR3 contains 16 residues. The V end lost 6 bases, the J end lost 0 bases, and 14 bases lay between the germline ends. This CDR3 is CASRMGAAANTGELFF. The CDR3 region has the DNA TGTGCCAGCAGGATGGGGGCGGCCGCGAACACCGGGGAGCTGTTTTTT.

CDR3 nucleotide sequence: TGCGCCAGCAGCTTGGACAGGAACACCGGGGAGCTGTTTTTT. Translating gives CASSLDRNTGELFF. The V gene is TRBV5-1, the J gene TRBJ2-2; D is ambiguous. Between the trimmed V and J ends, which lost 0 bases and 1 base, there was a span of 4 bases. The CDR3 totals 14 residues. The germline V gene has CDR1 SGHRS and CDR2 YFSETQ. Supplemented by reference TRBV5-1 and TRBJ2-2, the full variable domain reads KAGVTQTPRYLIKTRGQQVTLSCSPISGHRSVSWYQQTPGQGLQFLFEYFSETQRNKGNFPGRFSGRQFSNSRSEMNVSTLELGDSALYLCASSLDRNTGELFFGEGSRLTVL.

The gene calls are TRBV6-5 and TRBJ2-7; 11 positions match TRBD2. The CDR3 consists of 15 residues. The V gene's germline CDR1 is MNHEY and CDR2 SVGAGI. The trim removed 6 bases at V and 3 bases at J, leaving 7 bases unmatched. This CDR3 is CASSPLGLADYEQYF. CDR3 coding DNA: TGTGCCAGCAGCCCTCTGGGACTAGCGGACTACGAGCAGTACTTC.

In DNA form, the CDR3 reads TGTGCCAGCAGCTTGGGGAGAGGTCGGGACACTGAAGCTTTCTTT. Encoded protein: CASSLGRGRDTEAFF. The V and J genes are TRBV7-9 and TRBJ1-1, with no clear D. Germline V gene lookup returns CDR1 SEHNR and CDR2 FQNEAQ (reference sequence). The germline V and J ends were trimmed by 3 bases and 3 bases, with 14 bases remaining between them. This CDR3 contains 15 residues.

The chain recombines TRBV27 with TRBJ1-5; TRBD1 aligns across 7 bases. CDR3 length: 16 residues. V shed 5 bases and J 3 bases; nucleotides not matched to a gene: 10. Germline V gene lookup returns CDR1 MNHEY and CDR2 SMNVEV (reference sequence). The CDR3 DNA sequence: TGTGCCAGCAGTCTCCTTACTACAGGGGTCAATCAGCCCCAGCATTTT. This codes for CASSLLTTGVNQPQHF.

The chain carries TRBV7-9 and TRBJ2-5; D is possibly TRBD2 (5 bases). V was shortened by 5 bases and J by 11 bases, with 18 bases between the two germline ends. Germline V CDR1 and CDR2: SEHNR, FQNEAQ (reference sequence). This CDR3 has 13 amino acids. In nucleotides, the CDR3 is TGTGCCAGCAGCGACGGTCTGGGGTGGGAGCAGTACTTC. Amino acids: CASSDGLGWEQYF.

The V gene is TRBV14, the J gene TRBJ2-3, with TRBD2 matching over 15 bases. The V gene end was trimmed by 5 bases and the J gene end by 3 bases; junction bases not matched to a gene: 9. Germline V CDR1 and CDR2: SGHDN, FVKESK. The CDR3 totals 18 residues. The CDR3 loop reads CASSTRGLAGGDTDTQYF. CDR3 DNA sequence: TGTGCCAGCAGCACCCGAGGACTAGCGGGAGGGGATACAGATACGCAGTATTTT.